This entry lists 32 T cell receptor beta chains sequenced from one sample in a study of hypomethylating agent response in myelodysplastic syndrome. Method: immunoSEQ multiplex PCR; TCRdb's copy keeps in-frame clones and lacks some. The data show a few thousand clones, around 80% seen once. Sequencing used bone marrow, obtained before or after starting hypomethylating agent treatment for myelodysplastic syndrome (not recorded which). These TCRs come from a human donor with myelodysplastic syndrome.

This chain uses TRBV6-5 with TRBJ2-3; D perhaps matches TRBD2 (5 bases). Trimming left V 6 bases short and J 2 bases short, with 12 bases between. CDR3 length: 14 amino acids. Germline V gene sequence: CDR1 MNHEY, CDR2 SVGAGI. The DNA of the CDR3 is TGTGCCAGCAGCCACGGGGTTTCCACAGATACGCAGTATTTT. Amino acids: CASSHGVSTDTQYF.

This chain links TRBV27 with TRBJ2-1; TRBD1 aligns across 8 bases. The CDR3 is 15 amino acids. Germline V CDR1 and CDR2: MNHEY, SMNVEV (reference sequence). Unmatched junction bases numbered 3, after V lost 4 bases and J lost 1 base. The CDR3 loop reads CASSSGGVSYNEQFF. For the CDR3, the DNA is TGTGCCAGCAGTTCAGGGGGCGTTTCCTACAATGAGCAGTTCTTC.

The chain has TRBV9 and TRBJ2-1, with D uncertain. V lost 0 bases, J lost 2 bases, and 12 bases lay in between. This CDR3 has 16 residues. Germline V lookup: CDR1 SGDLS, CDR2 YYNGEE. The CDR3 loop is CASSVASQAPYNEQFF. For the CDR3, the DNA is TGTGCCAGCAGCGTAGCTTCCCAGGCCCCCTACAATGAGCAGTTCTTC.

The chain couples TRBV23-1 to TRBJ2-7; TRBD1 might be the D (5 bases). TRBV23-1 is identified as an open reading frame with a role that is uncertain. CDR3 length: 12 residues. Trimming shortened V by 6 bases and J by 2 bases, and 8 bases separated the two germline ends. The CDR3 DNA sequence: TGCGCCAGCAGACAGGTTCCCTACGAGCAGTACTTC. Protein product: CASRQVPYEQYF.

The J gene is TRBJ1-5, the V gene TRBV19; D not resolved. Germline CDR1 reads LNHDA; CDR2 reads SQIVND (reference sequence). The V gene lost 3 bases and the J gene lost 4 bases, with 13 bases spanning the gap. CDR3 length: 15 residues. The CDR3, as DNA: TGTGCCAGTAGTATCCCGGACTCGATAAATCAGCCCCAGCATTTT. Its translation: CASSIPDSINQPQHF.

DNA for the CDR3: TGTGCCAGCAGTAAACCCCGACAGGGAAAGGACGAGCAGTACTTC. Protein: CASSKPRQGKDEQYF. V is TRBV28 and J is TRBJ2-7, with 7 bases lining up with TRBD1. With 5 bases clipped from V and 5 bases from J, the junction kept 12 bases outside the gene matches. Looked up from germline, CDR1 is MDHEN and CDR2 is SYDVKM. CDR3 length: 15 amino acids.

The chain employs TRBV15 and TRBJ2-5; possibly TRBD2 for D (6 bases). CDR1 and CDR2 from the germline V gene are LNHNV and YYDKDF (reference sequence). This CDR3 comprises 17 residues. V was shortened by 5 bases and J by 0 bases, with 19 bases between the two germline ends. The CDR3 sequence is CATSRGERQGYQETQYF. The CDR3 DNA is TGTGCCACCAGCCGCGGGGAGCGGCAAGGCTACCAAGAGACCCAGTACTTC.

The chain carries TRBV10-1 and TRBJ2-4; TRBD1 might be the D (5 bases). Germline CDR1 WNHNN, CDR2 SYGVQD (reference sequence). Trimming removed 3 bases at V and 2 bases at J, with 17 bases between. This CDR3 comprises 17 residues. CDR3 nucleotides: TGCGCCAGCAGTGATGCCTTCGAGCAGGGTACCAAAAACATTCAGTACTTC. Translated, it gives CASSDAFEQGTKNIQYF.

V gene TRBV19 combines with J gene TRBJ2-7; D is possibly TRBD1 (6 bases). This CDR3 region has 16 residues. Trimming cost V 5 bases and J 0 bases, with 17 bases left between them. Per germline, CDR1 LNHDA and CDR2 SQIVND (reference sequence). CDR3 sequence: CASSVATGPRSYEQYF. CDR3 nucleotide sequence: TGTGCCAGTAGTGTTGCCACAGGGCCACGCTCCTACGAGCAGTACTTC.

The chain employs TRBV11-3 and TRBJ1-1, with 7 bases matching TRBD1. The CDR3 consists of 15 residues. The germline V gene encodes CDR1 SGHNT and CDR2 YENEEA. The J segment lost 6 bases and the V segment lost 3 bases, leaving 10 bases of the junction unmatched. CDR3 region: CASSFRGRVRAEAFF. CDR3 DNA: TGTGCCAGCAGCTTTAGGGGGCGGGTACGCGCTGAAGCTTTCTTT.

This sequence joins TRBV4-3 and TRBJ2-3; maybe TRBD1 (6 bases). Trimming left V 6 bases short and J 2 bases short, with 15 bases between. The CDR3 runs to 15 residues. Germline V gene sequence: CDR1 LGHNA, CDR2 YSLEER. In DNA form, the CDR3 reads TGCGCCAGCAGACTCTCAGGGGCTGCCACAGATACGCAGTATTTT. Translating it yields CASRLSGAATDTQYF.

The chain joins TRBV6-1 to TRBJ2-7, with a weak D call TRBD1 (6 bases). The length of the CDR3 is 15 residues. V lost 5 bases and J lost 4, with 18 bases in between. The germline gives CDR1 MNHNS, CDR2 SASEGT. In DNA form, the CDR3 reads TGTGCCAGCAGTCCCCAGGGGACGGCACCTTACGAGCAGTACTTC. This codes for CASSPQGTAPYEQYF.

The chain links TRBV19 to TRBJ2-3, with 9 bases matching TRBD2. Germline lookup yields CDR1 LNHDA and CDR2 SQIVND (reference sequence). Trimming at V came to 3 bases and at J to 2 bases, leaving 9 bases not matched to a gene. The CDR3 runs 17 residues. The CDR3 nucleotides are TGTGCCAGTAGTATCCTGGGTAGCGGGGGACCCACAGATACGCAGTATTTT. Its protein product is CASSILGSGGPTDTQYF. The complete variable domain, with remaining parts taken from reference TRBV19 and TRBJ2-3, reads DGGITQSPKYLFRKEGQNVTLSCEQNLNHDAMYWYRQDPGQGLRLIYYSQIVNDFQKGDIAEGYSVSREKKESFPLTVTSAQKNPTAFYLCASSILGSGGPTDTQYFGPGTRLTVL.

This clone was picked up one time. The chain is built from TRBV30 and TRBJ2-7; TRBD2 might be the D (5 bases). V lost 4 bases, J lost 5 bases, and 12 bases lay in between. Germline-derived CDR1 and CDR2 are GTSNPN and SVGIG (reference sequence). The CDR3 runs to 12 residues. The CDR3 reads CAWKRPRDEQYF. In nucleotides, the CDR3 is TGTGCCTGGAAGAGGCCGCGGGACGAGCAGTACTTC.

The chain uses TRBV10-3 and TRBJ2-1; 11 nucleotides agree with TRBD2. The CDR3 is 14 amino acids. V gave up 7 bases and J gave up 7 bases; unmatched junction bases: 6. Germline CDR1 and CDR2: ENHRY and SYGVKD. This chain's CDR3 is CAITRGLAENEQFF. In DNA, the CDR3 is TGTGCCATCACCCGGGGACTAGCGGAAAATGAGCAGTTCTTC.

This chain uses TRBV7-9 with TRBJ1-3; weak D call: TRBD1 (6 bases). This CDR3 is 15 amino acids long. Germline V lookup: CDR1 SEHNR, CDR2 FQNEAQ (reference sequence). Deletions cut 4 bases from V and 0 bases from J, with 10 bases between. As DNA, the CDR3 is TGTGCCAGCAGCTCAGGGGTTATCTCTGGAAACACCATATATTTT. Its protein product is CASSSGVISGNTIYF.

The J gene is TRBJ2-2, the V gene TRBV6-5; no clear D gene. CDR3 size: 14 residues. In germline, CDR1 is MNHEY, CDR2 SVGAGI. V was clipped by 8 bases and J by 4 bases, with 14 bases between them. The CDR3 DNA follows: TGTGCCAGCTCCGTAATGGCCAGCACCGGGGAGCTGTTTTTT. It encodes CASSVMASTGELFF.

The rearrangement uses TRBV19 and TRBJ1-3; D gene unclear. Germline V gene data show CDR1 as LNHDA and CDR2 as SQIVND (reference sequence). The CDR3 is made up of 17 amino acids. V lost 3 bases to trimming and J lost 0 bases, with 15 bases between them. CDR3 protein: CASSISFASGSGNTIYF. Written as DNA, the CDR3 is TGTGCCAGTAGTATCTCCTTTGCATCGGGCTCTGGAAACACCATATATTTT.

The V call is TRBV6-6, the J call TRBJ1-3; the D gene is possibly TRBD1 (5 bases). From germline, CDR1 is MNHNY and CDR2 SVGAGI (reference sequence). The CDR3 covers 13 residues. V gave up 6 bases and J gave up 4 bases, with 10 bases separating them. The CDR3 region is CASRAGLGNTIYF. The CDR3, as DNA: TGTGCCAGCAGAGCGGGGCTAGGAAACACCATATATTTT.

This chain links TRBV4-1 with TRBJ2-6; D unclear. Germline assignment: CDR1 MGHRA and CDR2 YSYEKL. The ends were cut back, 0 bases at V and 2 bases at J, with 8 bases in the middle. The CDR3 is 16 residues long. The CDR3 here is CASSQDKGTGANVLTF. CDR3 coding DNA: TGCGCCAGCAGCCAAGATAAAGGTACTGGGGCCAACGTCCTGACTTTC.

The sample holds one count of this clone. V usage is TRBV28 and J usage is TRBJ1-2; a weak D match, TRBD1 (5 bases). This CDR3 is built from 11 residues. Germline V lookup: CDR1 MDHEN, CDR2 SYDVKM. Trimming took off 6 bases at V and 4 bases at J, with 6 bases between the two ends. CDR3 nucleotide sequence: TGTGCCAGCAGGCAGGGCTATGGCTACACCTTC. It translates to CASRQGYGYTF.

The J gene is TRBJ1-5, the V gene TRBV19; D possibly corresponds to TRBD1 (5 bases). V was pared by 7 bases and J by 4 bases, with 17 bases between. The CDR3 length is 15 residues. The germline gives CDR1 LNHDA, CDR2 SQIVND (reference sequence). CDR3 loop: CASNSGTSLNQPQHF. CDR3 in DNA: TGTGCCAGTAATAGCGGGACCTCTCTTAATCAGCCCCAGCATTTT.

The sample holds one count of this clone. The chain is built from TRBV6-4 and TRBJ2-1, with TRBD2 identical over 12 bases. The CDR3 contains 15 residues. Trimming cost V 0 bases and J 6 bases; bases outside gene matches: 0. Germline loops: CDR1 MRHNA, CDR2 SNTAGT. Here the CDR3 DNA reads TGTGCCAGCAGTGACTCGACTAGCGGGAGCAATGAGCAGTTCTTC. This sequence encodes CASSDSTSGSNEQFF.

The sample holds one count of this clone. This chain joins TRBV23-1 and TRBJ2-7; 8 bases line up with TRBD1. TRBV23-1 is identified as an open reading frame with a role that is uncertain. The J segment lost 1 base and the V segment lost 2 bases, leaving 10 bases of the junction unmatched. The length of the CDR3 is 17 residues. In nucleotides, the CDR3 is TGCGCCAGCAGTCAACGCCGTGCAGGGGGCTTTTCCTACGAGCAGTACTTC. Its translation is CASSQRRAGGFSYEQYF.

There are a few counts of this clone. CDR3 sequence (DNA): TGTGCCAGCAGCCAAGATGTTAGCAATGAGCAGTTCTTC. The encoded protein is CASSQDVSNEQFF. V usage is TRBV4-2 and J usage is TRBJ2-1; D gene ambiguous. This CDR3 has 13 residues. Trimming took 0 bases from V and 6 from J, leaving 6 bases between them. Germline V CDR1 and CDR2: LGHNA, YNFKEQ.

This clone was seen a single time. The V call is TRBV19, the J call TRBJ1-5; the D gene is possibly TRBD1 (6 bases). Between the trimmed V and J ends, which lost 3 bases and 7 bases, there was a span of 13 bases. The germline CDR1 and CDR2 sequences are LNHDA and SQIVND (reference sequence). The CDR3 sequence is 14 residues long. The CDR3 sequence is CASSISGGRQPQHF. CDR3 bases: TGTGCCAGTAGTATTTCCGGGGGCAGGCAGCCCCAGCATTTT.

The CDR3 sequence: CASSSGTVQGAFF. In nucleotides, the CDR3 is TGTGCCAGCAGCTCCGGGACGGTCCAGGGAGCTTTCTTT. This sequence joins TRBV11-2 and TRBJ1-1; perhaps TRBD1 as D (5 bases). In germline, CDR1 is SGHAT, CDR2 FQNNGV. V was pared by 4 bases and J by 10 bases, with 16 bases between. The length of the CDR3 is 13 residues.

The count of this clone is one. The CDR3, as DNA: TGTGCCACCAGCCCCAGCCTCGTCACAGATACGCAGTATTTT. Its protein is CATSPSLVTDTQYF. V and J are TRBV15 and TRBJ2-3; D is unresolved. Deletions cut 5 bases from V and 2 bases from J, with 11 bases between. This CDR3 is 14 amino acids long. Germline V gene sequence: CDR1 LNHNV, CDR2 YYDKDF (reference sequence).

In its sample, this clone was seen a few times. This chain connects TRBV5-4 to TRBJ2-7, with 7 bases lining up with TRBD1. CDR1 and CDR2 from the germline V gene are SGHNT and YYREEE (reference sequence). The junction had 4 bases not matched to a gene; V was cut back by 2 bases and J by 2 bases. CDR3 length: 14 residues. DNA for the CDR3: TGTGCCAGCAGCTTCTCCGGGACAGCCTACGAGCAGTACTTC. Translating gives CASSFSGTAYEQYF. Together with reference TRBV5-4 and TRBJ2-7, the CDR3 gives the full variable domain: ETGVTQSPTHLIKTRGQQVTLRCSSQSGHNTVSWYQQALGQGPQFIFQYYREEENGRGNFPPRFSGLQFPNYSSELNVNALELDDSALYLCASSFSGTAYEQYFGPGTRLTVT.

The V gene is TRBV6-6, the J gene TRBJ1-5, with a tentative D call TRBD1 (5 bases). The V end lost 7 bases, the J end lost 5 bases, and 12 bases lay between the germline ends. This CDR3 is built from 13 residues. The germline CDR1 and CDR2 sequences are MNHNY and SVGAGI (reference sequence). In DNA, the CDR3 is TGTGCCAGCACCTCAACAGGTGATCAGCCCCAGCATTTT. Translation: CASTSTGDQPQHF.

This chain links TRBV6-5 with TRBJ1-3; D is ambiguous. CDR1 and CDR2 (germline): MNHEY, SVGAGI. CDR3 length: 14 amino acids. Trimming shortened V by 2 bases and J by 8 bases, and 13 bases separated the two germline ends. CDR3 in amino acids: CASSYTVGGDTIYF. The CDR3 coding sequence is TGTGCCAGCAGTTACACCGTCGGTGGGGACACCATATATTTT.

This chain joins TRBV2 and TRBJ2-3; TRBD1 might be the D (6 bases). Germline assignment: CDR1 SNHLY and CDR2 FYNNEI. V shed 2 bases and J shed 2 bases, with 8 bases lying between them. This CDR3 region has 14 residues. The CDR3, as DNA: TGTGCCAGCAGTGAAAACAGGGACACAGATACGCAGTATTTT. It encodes CASSENRDTDTQYF.